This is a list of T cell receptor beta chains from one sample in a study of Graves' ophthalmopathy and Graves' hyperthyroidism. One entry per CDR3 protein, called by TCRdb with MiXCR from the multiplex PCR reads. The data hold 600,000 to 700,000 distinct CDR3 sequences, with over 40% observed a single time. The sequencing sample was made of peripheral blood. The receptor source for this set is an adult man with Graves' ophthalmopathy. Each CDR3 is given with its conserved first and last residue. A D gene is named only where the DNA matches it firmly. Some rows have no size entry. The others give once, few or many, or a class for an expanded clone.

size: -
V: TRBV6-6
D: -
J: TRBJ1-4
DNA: TGTGCCAGCAGCCTGGGACCCGGGGGAAAACTGTTTTTT
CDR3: CASSLGPGGKLFF

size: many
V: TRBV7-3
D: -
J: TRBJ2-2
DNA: TGTGCCAGCAGTCTAACAGGGAACACCGGGGAGCTGTTTTTT
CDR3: CASSLTGNTGELFF

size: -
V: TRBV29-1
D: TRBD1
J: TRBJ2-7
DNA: TGCAGCGTTGAGACCGGGACAGGCGTATCCTACGAGCAGTACTTC
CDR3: CSVETGTGVSYEQYF

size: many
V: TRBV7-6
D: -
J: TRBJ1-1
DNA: TGTGCCAGCAGCTTAGCCGGGGTTGGGACTGAAGCTTTCTTT
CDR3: CASSLAGVGTEAFF

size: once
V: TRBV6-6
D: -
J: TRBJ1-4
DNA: TGTGCCAGCAGTTACTCCGGGGGGACAAGGAATGAAAAACTGTTTTTT
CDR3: CASSYSGGTRNEKLFF

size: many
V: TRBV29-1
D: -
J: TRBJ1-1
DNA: TGCAGCGTTGATCCCCCAATTGAACGGGTGAACACTGAAGCTTTCTTT
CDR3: CSVDPPIERVNTEAFF

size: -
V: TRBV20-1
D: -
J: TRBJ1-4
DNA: TGCAGTGCTAGAGATGCTGGGGCGTTCTATGAAGAAAAACTGTTTTTT
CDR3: CSARDAGAFYEEKLFF

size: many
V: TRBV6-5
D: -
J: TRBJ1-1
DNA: TGTGCCAGCCAAGGAATGAACACTGAAGCTTTCTTT
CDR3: CASQGMNTEAFF

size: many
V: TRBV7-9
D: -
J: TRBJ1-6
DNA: TGTGCCAGCTCCGGCCGGGACGTAGCCGATAATTCACCCCTCCACTTT
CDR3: CASSGRDVADNSPLHF

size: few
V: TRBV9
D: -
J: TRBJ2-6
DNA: TGTGCCAGCAGCCCCCTCCTCCCAAACGTCCTGACTTTC
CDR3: CASSPLLPNVLTF

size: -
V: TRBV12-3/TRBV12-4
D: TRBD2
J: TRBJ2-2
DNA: TGTGCCAGCAATTTACAACTAGCGGGAGATGACACCGGGGAGCTGTTTTTT
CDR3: CASNLQLAGDDTGELFF

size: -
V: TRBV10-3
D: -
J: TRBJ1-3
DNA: TGTGCCACAATTAGGGAAGCGGGGGTTGGAAACACCATATATTTT
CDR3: CATIREAGVGNTIYF

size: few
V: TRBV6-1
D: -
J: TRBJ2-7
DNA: TGTGCCAGCAGTGAAGACCCGAGCTCCTACGAGCAGTACTTC
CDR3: CASSEDPSSYEQYF

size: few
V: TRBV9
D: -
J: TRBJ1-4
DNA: TGTGCCAGCAGTGCACGCGACTACACCGGTGCAACTAATGAAAAACTGTTTTTT
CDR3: CASSARDYTGATNEKLFF

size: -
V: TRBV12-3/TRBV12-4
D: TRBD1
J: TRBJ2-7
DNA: TGTGCCAGCAGTTTAAGTCGGGGCAGGGGGCCGTCCTACGAGCAGTACTTC
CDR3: CASSLSRGRGPSYEQYF

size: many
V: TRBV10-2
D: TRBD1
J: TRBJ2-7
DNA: TGCGCCAGCAGGGGGGACAGCTCCTACGAGCAGTACTTC
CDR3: CASRGDSSYEQYF

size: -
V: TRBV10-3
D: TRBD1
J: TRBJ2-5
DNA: TGTGCCATCAGTCTGGGGACAGGTCATCAAGAGACCCAGTACTTC
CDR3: CAISLGTGHQETQYF

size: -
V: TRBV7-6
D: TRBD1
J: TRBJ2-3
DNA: TGTGCCAGCAGCCAAGAACAGACAGGGGGCTTCTCTAGCACAGATACGCAGTATTTT
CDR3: CASSQEQTGGFSSTDTQYF

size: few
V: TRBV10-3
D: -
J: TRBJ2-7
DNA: TGTGCCACCCGAGGACCCCTTCGGGATGAGCAGTACTTC
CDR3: CATRGPLRDEQYF